This TCR beta chain was sequenced for a study of cytomegalovirus exposure and HLA in healthy donors. A remark on this clone: The target antigen is unknown.

V dropped 3 bases and J dropped 1 base, with 9 bases sitting between them. Germline V gives CDR1 SQVTM, CDR2 ANQGSEA. CDR3 length: 13 residues. Amplification used 60 Vbeta primers and 13 Jbeta primers. Using immunoSEQ multiplex PCR, the repertoire was profiled, and TCRdb retains in-frame clones only, with some absent. Its table lists 75,000 to 95,000 clones. Study-level points and caveats: Across donors, most TCRs were seen rarely, yet some public ones were widespread. At a 0.05 false discovery rate, a later analysis found 18,000 or so TCR beta sequences to be associated with HLA alleles. Listed as cytomegalovirus-associated were 164 TCR beta chains. A prior analysis recorded that most TCR beta V segments were productive about 87% or about 30% of the time.

The chain combines TRBV29-1 with TRBJ1-2; D perhaps matches TRBD1 (5 bases). The sequence was obtained from a man in his thirties or forties in good health and CMV-seronegative. The specimen was PBMCs. The CDR3 nucleotides are TGCAGCGTTGATTCAGGGCATAACTATGGCTACACCTTC. Its protein is CSVDSGHNYGYTF.